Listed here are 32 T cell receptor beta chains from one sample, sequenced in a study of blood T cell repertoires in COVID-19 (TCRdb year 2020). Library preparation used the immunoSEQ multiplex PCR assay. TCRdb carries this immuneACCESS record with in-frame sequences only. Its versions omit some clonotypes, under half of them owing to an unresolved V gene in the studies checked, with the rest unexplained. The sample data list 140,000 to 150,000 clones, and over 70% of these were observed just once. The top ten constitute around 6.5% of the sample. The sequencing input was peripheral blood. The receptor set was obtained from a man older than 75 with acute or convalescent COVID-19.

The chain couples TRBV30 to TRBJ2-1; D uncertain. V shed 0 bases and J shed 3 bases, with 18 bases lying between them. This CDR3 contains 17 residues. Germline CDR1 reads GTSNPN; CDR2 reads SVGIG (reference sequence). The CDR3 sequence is CAWSVLLGLRDYNEQFF. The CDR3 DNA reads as TGTGCCTGGAGTGTACTTTTGGGCCTAAGAGACTACAATGAGCAGTTCTTC.

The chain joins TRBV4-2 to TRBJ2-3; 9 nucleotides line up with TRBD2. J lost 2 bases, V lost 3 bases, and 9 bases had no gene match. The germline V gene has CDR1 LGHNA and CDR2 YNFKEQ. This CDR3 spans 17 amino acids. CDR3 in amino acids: CASSHDRRGRATDTQYF. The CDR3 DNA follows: TGTGCCAGCAGCCACGATCGACGCGGGAGGGCCACAGATACGCAGTATTTT.

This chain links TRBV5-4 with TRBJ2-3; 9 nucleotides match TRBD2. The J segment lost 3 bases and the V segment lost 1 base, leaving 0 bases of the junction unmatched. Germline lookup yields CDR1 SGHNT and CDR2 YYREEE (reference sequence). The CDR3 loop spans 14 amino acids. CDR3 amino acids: CASSLLAGTDTQYF. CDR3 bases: TGTGCCAGCAGCTTGCTAGCGGGGACAGATACGCAGTATTTT.

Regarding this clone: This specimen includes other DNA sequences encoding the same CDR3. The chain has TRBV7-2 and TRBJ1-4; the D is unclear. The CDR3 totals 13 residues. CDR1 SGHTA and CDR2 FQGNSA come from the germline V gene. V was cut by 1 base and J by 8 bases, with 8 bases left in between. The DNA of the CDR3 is TGTGCCAGCAGCTTAGTGGGAGGGGAAAAACTGTTTTTT. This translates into CASSLVGGEKLFF.

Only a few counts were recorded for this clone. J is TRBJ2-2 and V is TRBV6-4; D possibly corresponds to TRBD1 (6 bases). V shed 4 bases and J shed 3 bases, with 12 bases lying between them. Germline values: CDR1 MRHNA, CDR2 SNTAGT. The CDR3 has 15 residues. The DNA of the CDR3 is TGTGCCAGCAGTGCAGGCCAGGGGCACACCGGGGAGCTGTTTTTT. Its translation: CASSAGQGHTGELFF.

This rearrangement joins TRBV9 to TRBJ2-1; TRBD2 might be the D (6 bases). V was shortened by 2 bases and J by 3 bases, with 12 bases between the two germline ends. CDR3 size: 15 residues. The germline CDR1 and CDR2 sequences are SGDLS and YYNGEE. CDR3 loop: CASSVGGANYNEQFF. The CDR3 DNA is TGTGCCAGCAGCGTTGGCGGGGCTAACTACAATGAGCAGTTCTTC.

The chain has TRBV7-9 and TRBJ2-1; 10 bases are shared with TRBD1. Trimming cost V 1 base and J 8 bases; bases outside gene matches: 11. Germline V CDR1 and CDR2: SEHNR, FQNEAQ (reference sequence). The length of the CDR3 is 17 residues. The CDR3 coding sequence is TGTGCCAGCAGCTTAGGGACAGGGGGTTGGAAATACGATGAGCAGTTCTTC. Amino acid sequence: CASSLGTGGWKYDEQFF.

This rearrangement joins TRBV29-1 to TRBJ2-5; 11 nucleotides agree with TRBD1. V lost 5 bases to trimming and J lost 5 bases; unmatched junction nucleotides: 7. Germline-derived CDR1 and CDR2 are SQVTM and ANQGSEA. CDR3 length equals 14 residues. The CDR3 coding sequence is TGCAGCGTTAGGACAGGGGGCTTTGCGGAGACCCAGTACTTC. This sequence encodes CSVRTGGFAETQYF.

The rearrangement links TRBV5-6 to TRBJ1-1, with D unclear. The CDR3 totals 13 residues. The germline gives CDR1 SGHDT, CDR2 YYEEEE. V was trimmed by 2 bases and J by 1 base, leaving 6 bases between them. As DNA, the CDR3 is TGTGCCAGCAGCTTCACAAGGAACACTGAAGCTTTCTTT. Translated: CASSFTRNTEAFF.

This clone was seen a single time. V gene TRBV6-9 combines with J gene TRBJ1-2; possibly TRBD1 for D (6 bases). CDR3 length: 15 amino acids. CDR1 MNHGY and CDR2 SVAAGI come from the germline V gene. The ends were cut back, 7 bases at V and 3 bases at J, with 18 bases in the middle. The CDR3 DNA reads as TGTGCCAGCAACTCGGGACATAAAGTGGACTATGGCTACACCTTC. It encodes CASNSGHKVDYGYTF.

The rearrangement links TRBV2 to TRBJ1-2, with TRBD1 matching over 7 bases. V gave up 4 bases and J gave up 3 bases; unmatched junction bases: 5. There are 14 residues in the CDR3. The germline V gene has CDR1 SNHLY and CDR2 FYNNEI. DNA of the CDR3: TGTGCCAGCAGTGGTACAGGGGTGGACTATGGCTACACCTTC. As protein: CASSGTGVDYGYTF.

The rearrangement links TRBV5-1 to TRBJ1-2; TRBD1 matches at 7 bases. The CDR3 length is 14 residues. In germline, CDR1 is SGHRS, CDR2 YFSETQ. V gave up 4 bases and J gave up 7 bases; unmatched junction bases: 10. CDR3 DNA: TGCGCCAGCAGCGATAACACAGGGGCGCTTGGCTACACCTTC. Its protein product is CASSDNTGALGYTF.

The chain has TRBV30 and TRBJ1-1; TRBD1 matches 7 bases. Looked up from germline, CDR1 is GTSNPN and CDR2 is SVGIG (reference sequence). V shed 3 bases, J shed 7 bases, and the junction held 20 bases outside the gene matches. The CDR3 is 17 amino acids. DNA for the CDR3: TGTGCCTGGAGCCCCTCATTCGGCGGGACAGCTAGACATGAAGCTTTCTTT. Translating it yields CAWSPSFGGTARHEAFF.

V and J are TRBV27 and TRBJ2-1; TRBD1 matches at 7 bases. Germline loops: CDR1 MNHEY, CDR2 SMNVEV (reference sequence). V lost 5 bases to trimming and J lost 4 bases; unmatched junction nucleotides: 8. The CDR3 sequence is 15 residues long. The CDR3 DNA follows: TGTGCCAGCAGTGTCCCGGGACAGCTATACAATGAGCAGTTCTTC. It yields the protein CASSVPGQLYNEQFF.

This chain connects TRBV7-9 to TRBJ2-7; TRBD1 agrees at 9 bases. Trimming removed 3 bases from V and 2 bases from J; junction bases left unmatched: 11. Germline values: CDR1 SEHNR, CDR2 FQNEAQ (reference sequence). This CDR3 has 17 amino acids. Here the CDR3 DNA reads TGTGCCAGCAGCTTTCGTGGGAGGGACAGGGCCCCCTACGAGCAGTACTTC. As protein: CASSFRGRDRAPYEQYF.

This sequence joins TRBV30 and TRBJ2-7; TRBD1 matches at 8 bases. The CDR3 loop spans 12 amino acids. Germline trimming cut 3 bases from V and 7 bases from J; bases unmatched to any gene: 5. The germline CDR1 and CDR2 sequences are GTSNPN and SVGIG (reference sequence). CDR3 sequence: CAWSRDRGEQYF. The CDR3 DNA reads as TGTGCCTGGAGCCGAGACAGGGGAGAGCAGTACTTC.

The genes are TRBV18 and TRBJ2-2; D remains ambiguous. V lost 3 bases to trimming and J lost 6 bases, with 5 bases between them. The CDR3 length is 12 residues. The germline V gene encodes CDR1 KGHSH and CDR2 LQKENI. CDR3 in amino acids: CASSPSSGELFF. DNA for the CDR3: TGTGCCAGCTCACCCAGTTCCGGGGAGCTGTTTTTT.

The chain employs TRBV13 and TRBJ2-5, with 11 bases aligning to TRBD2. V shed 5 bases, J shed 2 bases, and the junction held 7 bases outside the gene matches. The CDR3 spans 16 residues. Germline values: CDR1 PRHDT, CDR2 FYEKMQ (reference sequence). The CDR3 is CASSPPGLAEQETQYF. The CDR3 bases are TGTGCCAGCAGCCCTCCGGGACTAGCGGAACAAGAGACCCAGTACTTC.

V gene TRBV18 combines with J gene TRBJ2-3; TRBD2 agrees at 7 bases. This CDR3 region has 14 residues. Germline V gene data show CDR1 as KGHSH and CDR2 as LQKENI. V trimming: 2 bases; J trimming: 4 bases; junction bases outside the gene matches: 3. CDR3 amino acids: CASSPRLAADTQYF. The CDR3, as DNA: TGTGCCAGCTCACCAAGGCTAGCGGCAGATACGCAGTATTTT.

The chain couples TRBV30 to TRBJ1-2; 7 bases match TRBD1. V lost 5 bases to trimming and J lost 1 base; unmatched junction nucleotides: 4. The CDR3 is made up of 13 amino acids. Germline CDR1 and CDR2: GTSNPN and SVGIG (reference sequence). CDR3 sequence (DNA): TGTGCCTGGGAAGGACAGGATAACTATGGCTACACCTTC. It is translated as CAWEGQDNYGYTF.

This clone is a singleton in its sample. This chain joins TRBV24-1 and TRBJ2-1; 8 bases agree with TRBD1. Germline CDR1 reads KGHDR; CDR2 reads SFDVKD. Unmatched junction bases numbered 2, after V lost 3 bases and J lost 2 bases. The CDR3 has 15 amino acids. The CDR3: CATSDATGAYNEQFF. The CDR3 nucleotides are TGTGCCACCAGTGATGCGACAGGGGCCTACAATGAGCAGTTCTTC.

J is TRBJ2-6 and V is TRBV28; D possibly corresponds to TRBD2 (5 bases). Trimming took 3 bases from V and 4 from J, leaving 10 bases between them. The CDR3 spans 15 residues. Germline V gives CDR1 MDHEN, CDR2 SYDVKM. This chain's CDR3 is CASSLSGSGANVLTF. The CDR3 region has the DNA TGTGCCAGCAGTTTGTCGGGGTCCGGGGCCAACGTCCTGACTTTC.

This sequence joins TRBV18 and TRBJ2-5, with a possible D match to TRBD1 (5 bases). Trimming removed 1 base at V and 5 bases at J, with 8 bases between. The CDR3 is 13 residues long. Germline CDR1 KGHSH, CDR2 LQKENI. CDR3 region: CASSPRQGETQYF. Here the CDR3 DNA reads TGTGCCAGCTCACCACGGCAGGGCGAGACCCAGTACTTC.

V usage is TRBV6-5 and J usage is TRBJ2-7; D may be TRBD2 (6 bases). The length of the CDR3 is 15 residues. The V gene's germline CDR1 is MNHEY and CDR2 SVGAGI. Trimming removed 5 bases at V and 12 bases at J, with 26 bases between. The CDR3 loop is CASSPATGTALVRYF. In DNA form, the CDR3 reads TGTGCCAGCAGTCCAGCCACCGGGACTGCCCTCGTCCGGTACTTC.

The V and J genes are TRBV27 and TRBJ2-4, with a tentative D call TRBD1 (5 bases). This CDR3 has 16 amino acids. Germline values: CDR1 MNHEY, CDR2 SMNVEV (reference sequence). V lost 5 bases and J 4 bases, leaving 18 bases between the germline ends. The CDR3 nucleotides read TGTGCCAGCAGTCCGAATCTTCCAGGGCCGAAAAACATTCAGTACTTC. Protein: CASSPNLPGPKNIQYF.

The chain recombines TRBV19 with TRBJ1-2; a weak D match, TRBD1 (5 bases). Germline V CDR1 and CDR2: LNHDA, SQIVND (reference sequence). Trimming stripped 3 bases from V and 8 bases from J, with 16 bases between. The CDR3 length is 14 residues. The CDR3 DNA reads TGTGCCAGTAGTATCCTCCAGGGTAGGGGCGGCTACACCTTC. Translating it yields CASSILQGRGGYTF.

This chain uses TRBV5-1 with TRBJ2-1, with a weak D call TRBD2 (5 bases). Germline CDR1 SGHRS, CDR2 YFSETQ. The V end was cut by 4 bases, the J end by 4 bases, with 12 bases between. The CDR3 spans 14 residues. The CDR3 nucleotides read TGCGCCAGCAGCGCCTCCGGGATGTACAATGAGCAGTTCTTC. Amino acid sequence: CASSASGMYNEQFF. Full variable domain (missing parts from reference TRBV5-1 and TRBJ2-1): KAGVTQTPRYLIKTRGQQVTLSCSPISGHRSVSWYQQTPGQGLQFLFEYFSETQRNKGNFPGRFSGRQFSNSRSEMNVSTLELGDSALYLCASSASGMYNEQFFGPGTRLTVL.

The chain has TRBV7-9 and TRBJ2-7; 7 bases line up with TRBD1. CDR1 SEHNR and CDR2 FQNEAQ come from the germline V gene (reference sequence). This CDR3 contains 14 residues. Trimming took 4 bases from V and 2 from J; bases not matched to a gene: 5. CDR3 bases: TGTGCCAGCAGCTCCAGGGGGATCGCCTACGAGCAGTACTTC. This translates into CASSSRGIAYEQYF.

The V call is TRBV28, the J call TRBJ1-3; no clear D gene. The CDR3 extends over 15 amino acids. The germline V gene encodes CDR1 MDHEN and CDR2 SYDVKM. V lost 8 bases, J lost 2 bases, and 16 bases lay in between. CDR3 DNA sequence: TGTGCCAGCTCGGAGGGTCGAACCACTGGAAACACCATATATTTT. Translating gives CASSEGRTTGNTIYF.

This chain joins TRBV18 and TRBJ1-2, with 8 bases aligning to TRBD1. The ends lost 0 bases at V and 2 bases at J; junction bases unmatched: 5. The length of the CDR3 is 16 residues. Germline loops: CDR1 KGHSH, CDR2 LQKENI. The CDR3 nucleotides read TGTGCCAGCTCACCACCTCGACAGGGGATAAACTATGGCTACACCTTC. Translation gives CASSPPRQGINYGYTF.

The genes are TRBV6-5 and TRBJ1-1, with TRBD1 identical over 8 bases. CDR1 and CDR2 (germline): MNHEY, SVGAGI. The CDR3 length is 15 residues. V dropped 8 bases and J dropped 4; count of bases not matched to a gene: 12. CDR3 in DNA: TGTGCCAGCCCAGAAACAGGGGGAGGGGCCACTGAAGCTTTCTTT. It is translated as CASPETGGGATEAFF.

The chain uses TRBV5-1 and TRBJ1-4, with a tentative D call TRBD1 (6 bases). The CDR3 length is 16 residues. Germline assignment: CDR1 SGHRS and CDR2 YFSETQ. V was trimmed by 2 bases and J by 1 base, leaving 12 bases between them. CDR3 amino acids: CASSFQGLGTNEKLFF. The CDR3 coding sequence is TGCGCCAGCAGCTTTCAGGGGCTCGGAACTAATGAAAAACTGTTTTTT. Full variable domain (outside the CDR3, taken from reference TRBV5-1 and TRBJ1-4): KAGVTQTPRYLIKTRGQQVTLSCSPISGHRSVSWYQQTPGQGLQFLFEYFSETQRNKGNFPGRFSGRQFSNSRSEMNVSTLELGDSALYLCASSFQGLGTNEKLFFGSGTQLSVL.